Presented here are 7 T cell receptor beta chains from one specimen sequenced in a study of synovial regulatory T cells in juvenile arthritis. Clones were sequenced by immunoSEQ multiplex PCR, and TCRdb holds only the in-frame ones, with some missing. The data include around 10,000 clones; the top ten clones carry approximately 1%. The sample comprised Treg cells from blood. The sample's subset: remaining (HLA-DR-negative) circulating blood Treg cells. The receptors originated from a donor between 2 and 35 years old with juvenile idiopathic arthritis.

This rearrangement joins TRBV7-9 to TRBJ1-1; without DNA, the TCRdb call of TRBD1 cannot be checked. Germline V gene data show CDR1 as SEHNR and CDR2 as FQNEAQ (reference sequence). CDR3 length: 15 residues. The DNA is unrecorded. CDR3 protein: CASSPGRGISTEAFF.

The rearrangement joins TRBV6-6 to TRBJ2-7; TCRdb outputs TRBD1, but without DNA this stays unchecked. Germline V gene sequence: CDR1 MNHNY, CDR2 SVGAGI (reference sequence). This CDR3 comprises 14 residues. No DNA sequence was recorded. CDR3 residues: CASSPGQASYEQYF.

The chain combines TRBV19 with TRBJ1-5; TCRdb names TRBD1, which stays unverified in the absence of DNA. CDR3 size: 15 residues. The protein alone is recorded here. Germline V gene sequence: CDR1 LNHDA, CDR2 SQIVND (reference sequence). The CDR3 is CASSIRTDSNQPQHF.

CDR3 sequence reads: CASSEGGNTEAFF. The rearrangement links TRBV10-1 to TRBJ1-1. Germline V CDR1 and CDR2: WNHNN, SYGVQD (reference sequence). There are 13 residues in the CDR3. No DNA has been recorded.

This clone is called medium-sized based on its frequency. V is TRBV23-1 and J is TRBJ1-1. TRBV23-1 is flagged as an ORF with uncertain function. This CDR3 has 14 amino acids. DNA is not recorded here. CDR3 sequence: CATLSGRGGTEAFF.

The rearrangement joins TRBV5-1 to TRBJ2-3; absent DNA, TCRdb's TRBD1 call cannot be checked. The CDR3 extends over 17 amino acids. No DNA sequence was recorded. In germline, CDR1 is SGHRS, CDR2 YFSETQ. The CDR3 spells CASSLILGTGSTDTQYF.

The V and J genes are TRBV7-9 and TRBJ2-7; TCRdb picks TRBD2, but there is no DNA to check that call. Germline-derived CDR1 and CDR2 are SEHNR and FQNEAQ (reference sequence). The CDR3 is made up of 13 amino acids. Only the protein sequence is given. The CDR3 region is CASSPGLYKEGYF.